This T cell receptor (beta chain) was obtained from a study of T cell changes during pregnancy in multiple sclerosis. V gave up 5 bases and J gave up 8 bases, with 22 bases separating them. Germline V lookup: CDR1 SNHLY, CDR2 FYNNEI. The CDR3 is 16 amino acids. Generated by immunoSEQ multiplex PCR, the TCRdb table keeps only in-frame clones and is missing some. The table includes fewer than 85,000 clones, approximately 94% detected once. This clone is a singleton in its sample. The sample was peripheral blood, taken after pregnancy. This TCR came from a female donor in good health, enrolled as a control in a pregnancy study. The V gene is TRBV2, the J gene TRBJ2-1; D might be TRBD2 (6 bases). In DNA, the CDR3 is TGTGCCAGCAGTCCTGCCGGGACTTCTATTGGCGATGAGCAGTTCTTC. The encoded protein is CASSPAGTSIGDEQFF.